The clone carrying this TCR beta chain came up many times. Antigen unknown. Between the trimmed V and J ends, which lost 3 bases and 1 base, there was a span of 11 bases. This CDR3 comprises 15 residues. Germline V gene data show CDR1 as LGHNT and CDR2 as FRNRAP. The data belong to a study of T cells after yellow fever vaccination. Findings of the study overall: Post-booster reappearance was seen for most primary-vaccination clones (around 96% CD4, roughly 91% CD8).

TCRdb re-called the 5' RACE reads through MiXCR, storing one row per CDR3 protein. This sample has about 74,000 distinct CDR3 sequences, with more than 5.5% found just once. The chain couples TRBV12-5 to TRBJ2-3; tentatively, D is TRBD2 (6 bases). This clonotype originated in a man aged 18 to 30 who received the YFV17D yellow fever vaccine. The source material was CD8+ T cells sorted from PBMCs, sampled about 5 days after the first yellow fever vaccination. The CDR3 protein is CASGLITGGTDTQYF. In DNA form, the CDR3 reads TGTGCTAGTGGTTTAATTACGGGGGGCACAGATACGCAGTATTTT.